These 21 T cell receptor beta chains were all obtained from the same sample, sequenced in a study of neurological immune-mediated disorders (dated by TCRdb to the late 2010s). Library prep was done by 5' RACE. TCRdb shows the sequencer as Illumina HiSeq 2500. The raw public reads went through TCRdb reprocessing: fastp at Q25, MiXCR clone calling, in-frame beta chains kept. Merged by CDR3 protein, the rows form single entries marked with the most common genes and DNA. This sample gives 75,000 to 85,000 distinct CDR3 sequences in total; roughly a sixth of them show up just once. The top ten clonotypes cover just over 15% of the sample. Sequences were obtained from PBMCs. The receptors here all came from a woman aged 35 to 49 in good health.

Of note for this clonotype: Relative to the germline gene, one junction end is altered; a read error may explain this. This chain uses TRBV7-2 with TRBJ1-2, with no clear D. Germline-derived CDR1 and CDR2 are SGHTA and FQGNSA. CDR3 length: 13 amino acids. The CDR3 protein is CASSPRRPDGYIF. CDR3 DNA: TGTGCCAGCAGTCCGAGGAGGCCCGATGGCTACATCTTC.

This clonotype was seen repeatedly, ten times or more. The chain joins TRBV5-5 to TRBJ2-3, with TRBD2 identical over 14 bases. Germline loops: CDR1 SGHKS, CDR2 YYEKEE (reference sequence). V was clipped by 4 bases and J by 5 bases; unmatched bases: 12. CDR3 length: 18 amino acids. The CDR3 bases are TGTGCCAGCAGCCGTCTGACGGGACTAGCGGGGGCGGGAGATACGCAGTATTTT. It encodes CASSRLTGLAGAGDTQYF.

This clonotype was seen repeatedly, ten times or more. This chain joins TRBV10-3 and TRBJ1-2, with a possible D match to TRBD1 (6 bases). Trimming took 0 bases from V and 7 from J, leaving 18 bases between them. CDR1 and CDR2 from the germline V gene are ENHRY and SYGVKD. The CDR3 totals 16 residues. The CDR3, as DNA: TGTGCCATCAGTGAGTCGACTCCAGGGGATGTTCCTGGCTACACCTTC. The encoded protein is CAISESTPGDVPGYTF.

The chain employs TRBV9 and TRBJ2-3, with D possibly called TRBD1 or TRBD2 (5 bases each). The CDR3 is 15 amino acids. Trimming took 0 bases from V and 5 from J, leaving 13 bases between them. Germline V CDR1 and CDR2: SGDLS, YYNGEE. CDR3 bases: TGTGCCAGCAGCGTAGGGGACGGCTCGTTAGATACGCAGTATTTT. This sequence encodes CASSVGDGSLDTQYF.

This clonotype was observed at least ten times. The chain employs TRBV27 and TRBJ1-5; 9 bases map to TRBD1. Unmatched junction bases numbered 10, after V lost 9 bases and J lost 4 bases. CDR1 and CDR2 from the germline V gene are MNHEY and SMNVEV (reference sequence). This CDR3 is 15 amino acids long. The CDR3 DNA follows: TGTGCCAGGCCTCCCTGGACAGGGGAGAATCAGCCCCAGCATTTT. Its translation is CARPPWTGENQPQHF.

This clonotype was seen repeatedly, ten times or more. V usage is TRBV7-6 and J usage is TRBJ2-2; TRBD1 matches 7 bases. Looked up from germline, CDR1 is SGHVS and CDR2 is FNYEAQ. The CDR3 length is 15 residues. Trimming cost V 8 bases and J 0 bases; bases outside gene matches: 6. The CDR3 sequence is CASRRDSTNTGELFF. CDR3 DNA: TGTGCCAGCCGCCGGGACAGCACGAACACCGGGGAGCTGTTTTTT.

The sample holds many counts of this clonotype. This rearrangement joins TRBV7-3 to TRBJ2-5; possible D gene TRBD1, 5 bases. This CDR3 has 13 residues. Germline-derived CDR1 and CDR2 are SGHTA and FQGTGA. Trimming took off 2 bases at V and 5 bases at J, with 9 bases between the two ends. This CDR3 reads CASSLSQDETQYF. CDR3 nucleotides: TGTGCCAGCAGCTTATCACAGGACGAGACCCAGTACTTC.

This clonotype has a count of ten or more. This chain uses TRBV28 with TRBJ1-2; D might be TRBD1 (5 bases). The V end lost 7 bases, the J end lost 3 bases, and 12 bases lay between the germline ends. CDR1 is MDHEN and CDR2 is SYDVKM in the germline V gene. The CDR3 runs to 13 residues. The DNA of the CDR3 is TGTGCCAGCACCACTCCGGGGGACTATGGCTACACCTTC. Translation gives CASTTPGDYGYTF.

The V gene is TRBV7-2, the J gene TRBJ2-1; D might be TRBD1 (6 bases). Germline V lookup: CDR1 SGHTA, CDR2 FQGNSA. Trimming removed 1 base from V and 9 bases from J, with 13 bases in between. The CDR3 extends over 14 amino acids. The CDR3 DNA is TGTGCCAGCAGCTTAGGTACAGGGTCGGGTGAGCAGTTCTTC. Translated: CASSLGTGSGEQFF. The whole variable domain, filled in from reference TRBV7-2 and TRBJ2-1, reads GAGVSQSPSNKVTEKGKDVELRCDPISGHTALYWYRQSLGQGLEFLIYFQGNSAPDKSGLPSDRFSAERTGGSVSTLTIQRTQQEDSAVYLCASSLGTGSGEQFFGPGTRLTVL.

This clonotype appeared many times. J is TRBJ1-1 and V is TRBV29-1, with a weak D call TRBD1 (6 bases). Germline assignment: CDR1 SQVTM and CDR2 ANQGSEA. The length of the CDR3 is 12 residues. V was shortened by 8 bases and J by 2 bases, with 12 bases between the two germline ends. This CDR3 reads CSFGTLNTEAFF. The CDR3, as DNA: TGCAGCTTCGGGACACTCAACACTGAAGCTTTCTTT.

This clonotype was detected ten times or more. This sequence joins TRBV12-3 or TRBV12-4 and TRBJ1-5, with 7 bases aligning to TRBD1. CDR3 size: 14 residues. The J segment lost 6 bases and the V segment lost 6 bases, leaving 8 bases of the junction unmatched. In DNA form, the CDR3 reads TGTGCCAGCAGAATAGACAGGGCGGTTCAGCCCCAGCATTTT. Protein: CASRIDRAVQPQHF.

This clonotype was recorded at least ten times. CDR3 region: CASSNGGGYEQYV. Here the CDR3 DNA reads TGTGCCAGCAGCAATGGGGGGGGCTACGAGCAGTACGTC. This chain uses TRBV12-3 or TRBV12-4 with TRBJ2-7, with 7 bases identical to TRBD2. The ends lost 6 bases at V and 3 bases at J; junction bases unmatched: 5. The length of the CDR3 is 13 residues.

This clonotype was seen ten or more times. V and J are TRBV12-3 or TRBV12-4 and TRBJ2-7; 9 nucleotides line up with TRBD2. This CDR3 spans 15 amino acids. Trimming cost V 3 bases and J 3 bases; bases outside gene matches: 6. This chain's CDR3 is CASSFGNSGGYEQYF. The CDR3 DNA is TGTGCCAGCAGTTTCGGGAATAGCGGGGGCTACGAGCAGTACTTC.

This clonotype was seen repeatedly, ten times or more. The chain combines TRBV14 with TRBJ2-1; 11 nucleotides match TRBD2. This CDR3 region has 17 residues. Germline CDR1 is SGHDN and CDR2 is FVKESK. Trimming cost V 2 bases and J 9 bases; bases outside gene matches: 12. This CDR3 reads CASSQYPTSGGVSEQFF. The CDR3 DNA follows: TGTGCCAGCAGCCAATATCCCACTAGCGGGGGAGTTAGTGAGCAGTTCTTC.

This clonotype came up a few times. The V and J genes are TRBV4-3 and TRBJ2-7; 7 nucleotides align to TRBD1. J lost 0 bases, V lost 0 bases, and 5 bases had no gene match. There are 16 residues in the CDR3. The germline gives CDR1 LGHNA, CDR2 YSLEER. DNA for the CDR3: TGCGCCAGCAGCCAAGAAACAGGGGAGAGCTCCTACGAGCAGTACTTC. Its protein product is CASSQETGESSYEQYF.

The rearrangement links TRBV4-2 to TRBJ2-1; D is possibly TRBD1 (5 bases). In germline, CDR1 is LGHNA, CDR2 YNFKEQ. V was pared by 4 bases and J by 0 bases, with 16 bases between. CDR3 size: 17 residues. DNA of the CDR3: TGTGCCAGCAGCCCCAGAATCGTAGGGGTCTCCTACAATGAGCAGTTCTTC. It specifies CASSPRIVGVSYNEQFF.

The genes are TRBV6-2 or TRBV6-3 and TRBJ2-3; 7 bases agree with TRBD1. CDR3 length equals 15 residues. Germline trimming cut 10 bases from V and 2 bases from J; bases unmatched to any gene: 12. In germline, CDR1 is MNHEY, CDR2 SVGEGT. This chain's CDR3 is CAIRPRTGSTDTQYF. The CDR3 nucleotides read TGTGCCATCAGACCTAGGACAGGTTCCACAGATACGCAGTATTTT.

This clonotype was counted at least ten times. The V and J genes are TRBV20-1 and TRBJ1-5; D unclear. The CDR3 covers 14 residues. V lost 0 bases, J lost 4 bases, and 10 bases lay in between. Germline CDR1 reads DFQATT; CDR2 reads SNEGSKA (reference sequence). The CDR3 DNA sequence: TGCAGTGCTAGAGATCAGGCAGTTAATCAGCCCCAGCATTTT. Its protein product is CSARDQAVNQPQHF.

This clonotype was recorded at least ten times. The J gene is TRBJ2-1, the V gene TRBV29-1; 7 bases map to TRBD1. Germline V gives CDR1 SQVTM, CDR2 ANQGSEA. V was clipped by 4 bases and J by 6 bases; unmatched bases: 6. The CDR3 is 13 residues long. The CDR3 nucleotides are TGCAGCGTTGTCAACAGGGGAAGCAATGAGCAGTTCTTC. Amino acid sequence: CSVVNRGSNEQFF.

This sequence joins TRBV13 and TRBJ2-4, with 10 bases identical to TRBD2. After removal of 2 bases from V and 7 bases from J, the junction contained 2 bases not matched to a gene. CDR3 length: 14 residues. In germline, CDR1 is PRHDT, CDR2 FYEKMQ (reference sequence). CDR3 sequence (DNA): TGTGCCAGCAGCTTATCTAGCGGGGGTAACATTCAGTACTTC. Its translation is CASSLSSGGNIQYF.

This clonotype was detected many times. The chain recombines TRBV7-2 with TRBJ2-7; maybe TRBD1 (7 bases). This CDR3 spans 15 amino acids. The ends were cut back, 5 bases at V and 3 bases at J, with 17 bases in the middle. Germline CDR1 and CDR2: SGHTA and FQGNSA. CDR3 in amino acids: CASSLGGTEYYEQYF. CDR3 sequence (DNA): TGTGCCAGCAGCCTCGGAGGGACAGAGTACTACGAGCAGTACTTC.